This TCR beta chain was captured by sequencing in a study of blood T cell repertoires in COVID-19. About the research overall: COVID-19 samples, acute and convalescent, were from the United States, Italy and Spain.

TCRdb keeps only in-frame clones here, not all; method: immunoSEQ multiplex PCR. The sample lists under 250,000 clones, 84% occurring once. Germline CDR1 is LNHDA and CDR2 is SQIVND (reference sequence). The V gene lost 2 bases and the J gene lost 0 bases, with 5 bases spanning the gap. The CDR3 has 13 amino acids. The sample was peripheral blood. The rearrangement links TRBV19 to TRBJ2-7; D call uncertain. This TCR derives from a woman aged 40 to 50 who had recovered from COVID-19. CDR3 loop: CASSITGSYEQYF. The DNA of the CDR3 is TGTGCCAGTAGTATAACTGGCTCCTACGAGCAGTACTTC. Looking up the rest from reference TRBV19 and TRBJ2-7 gives the full variable domain: DGGITQSPKYLFRKEGQNVTLSCEQNLNHDAMYWYRQDPGQGLRLIYYSQIVNDFQKGDIAEGYSVSREKKESFPLTVTSAQKNPTAFYLCASSITGSYEQYFGPGTRLTVT.